A single sample is the source of the 32 T cell receptor beta chains below, sequenced in a study of T cells after yellow fever vaccination (dated by TCRdb to about 2019). The intended sense of this specimen's treatment or condition label: live attenuated yellow fever vaccine strain. Receptor libraries were prepared by 5' RACE. The sample was run on an Illumina HiSeq 2500. TCRdb applied fastp at Q25 and MiXCR to the public reads, then kept only in-frame beta chains. Duplicate CDR3 protein sequences are folded into a single record with the most common DNA and genes. The sample table lists some 550,000 distinct CDR3 sequences, roughly a fifth of them with a count of one. The biggest ten clones account for over 11% of the sample. The sample here was PBMCs, taken 15 days after the yellow fever booster vaccination. Receptors were obtained from a man aged 30 to 39 who received the YFV17D yellow fever vaccine.

This clonotype was observed a handful of times. This rearrangement joins TRBV9 to TRBJ2-2; the D gene is possibly TRBD2 (5 bases). The V end was cut by 3 bases, the J end by 4 bases, with 10 bases between. The CDR3 consists of 14 residues. Germline assignment: CDR1 SGDLS and CDR2 YYNGEE. This CDR3 is CASSATTPTGELFF. The CDR3 coding sequence is TGTGCCAGCAGCGCGACTACCCCCACCGGGGAGCTGTTTTTT.

J is TRBJ2-1 and V is TRBV30, with D possibly being TRBD1 (5 bases). There are 11 residues in the CDR3. The germline V and J ends were trimmed by 0 bases and 8 bases, with 5 bases remaining between them. CDR1 and CDR2 (germline): GTSNPN, SVGIG (reference sequence). CDR3 region: CAWSVGDEQFF. As DNA, the CDR3 is TGTGCCTGGAGTGTAGGGGATGAGCAGTTCTTC.

The table lists this clonotype with a few counts. The gene calls are TRBV7-8 and TRBJ2-2, with 7 bases aligning to TRBD2. CDR1 is SGHVS and CDR2 is FQNEAQ in the germline V gene. V gave up 6 bases and J gave up 0 bases; unmatched junction bases: 4. This CDR3 spans 15 amino acids. For the CDR3, the DNA is TGTGCCAGCAGGCGGGGGTTCGCGAACACCGGGGAGCTGTTTTTT. Amino acids: CASRRGFANTGELFF.

This rearrangement joins TRBV5-4 to TRBJ2-7; D may be TRBD2 (6 bases). Germline CDR1 is SGHNT and CDR2 is YYREEE (reference sequence). V was cut by 3 bases and J by 3 bases, with 16 bases left in between. There are 15 residues in the CDR3. CDR3 bases: TGTGCCAGCAGCTACGCTAGCGCGAAGAACTACGAGCAGTACTTC. As protein: CASSYASAKNYEQYF.

The J gene is TRBJ2-5, the V gene TRBV1. TRBV1 is marked as a pseudogene. The CDR3 sequence is 12 residues long. For the CDR3, the DNA is TGCACCAGCAGCCAAGACCTTTGGGCCCAGTACTTC. It encodes CTSSQDLWAQYF.

This clonotype has a handful of counts. This sequence joins TRBV29-1 and TRBJ1-2; D not resolved. Trimming left V 7 bases short and J 0 bases short, with 12 bases between. The CDR3 sequence is 13 residues long. CDR1 and CDR2 (germline): SQVTM, ANQGSEA. The CDR3: CSGATGANYGYTF. The CDR3 DNA follows: TGCAGCGGGGCCACCGGAGCTAACTATGGCTACACCTTC.

This clonotype has more than one count but fewer than ten. V and J are TRBV9 and TRBJ2-1; TRBD2 matches 8 bases. The V gene end was trimmed by 2 bases and the J gene end by 8 bases; junction bases not matched to a gene: 9. The CDR3 spans 15 residues. Germline-derived CDR1 and CDR2 are SGDLS and YYNGEE. The CDR3 bases are TGTGCCAGCAGCGTTCTCAGCGGGAGCTTGGATGAGCAGTTCTTC. Translated: CASSVLSGSLDEQFF.

The chain has TRBV10-3 and TRBJ2-4; D gene unclear. There are 22 residues in the CDR3. Germline V gene data show CDR1 as ENHRY and CDR2 as SYGVKD. V lost 6 bases and J 0 bases, leaving 33 bases between the germline ends. The CDR3 loop reads CAIRTGSSLVPRRRLAKNIQYF. DNA of the CDR3: TGTGCCATCAGGACGGGCTCCAGTTTGGTCCCCAGAAGAAGACTAGCCAAAAACATTCAGTACTTC.

CDR3 amino acids: CASSPSTSSYEQYF. The CDR3 nucleotides read TGTGCCAGCAGCCCGAGCACGAGCTCCTACGAGCAGTACTTC. The chain combines TRBV7-9 with TRBJ2-7; no clear D. Germline CDR1 is SEHNR and CDR2 is FQNEAQ (reference sequence). The CDR3 runs to 14 residues. Trimming left V 5 bases short and J 0 bases short, with 11 bases between.

The V call is TRBV12-3 or TRBV12-4, the J call TRBJ1-4, with D possibly TRBD1 on 5 matching bases. Trimming left V 3 bases short and J 5 bases short, with 10 bases between. This CDR3 is built from 14 residues. This CDR3 is CASSFGAYNEKLFF. The CDR3 DNA reads as TGTGCCAGCAGTTTTGGGGCCTACAATGAAAAACTGTTTTTT.

The chain employs TRBV29-1 and TRBJ2-7; D uncertain. Germline lookup yields CDR1 SQVTM and CDR2 ANQGSEA. CDR3 length equals 12 residues. The germline V and J ends were trimmed by 4 bases and 2 bases, with 9 bases remaining between them. CDR3 nucleotide sequence: TGCAGCGTTGTAGACTTCACCTACGAGCAGTACTTC. Its translation: CSVVDFTYEQYF.

J is TRBJ2-1 and V is TRBV7-2; 8 nucleotides agree with TRBD2. This CDR3 has 15 amino acids. The V segment lost 10 bases and the J segment 0 bases; nucleotides outside the gene matches: 8. The germline V gene has CDR1 SGHTA and CDR2 FQGNSA. The CDR3 sequence: CATANSGTSYNEQFF. The CDR3 nucleotides are TGTGCCACCGCCAATAGCGGGACCTCCTACAATGAGCAGTTCTTC.

This chain connects TRBV5-6 to TRBJ2-5; D remains ambiguous. V lost 2 bases to trimming and J lost 9 bases, with 11 bases between them. This CDR3 is 12 amino acids long. Germline V gives CDR1 SGHDT, CDR2 YYEEEE. CDR3 residues: CASSFSLGPQYF. DNA for the CDR3: TGTGCCAGCAGCTTTTCGTTAGGGCCCCAGTACTTC.

The rearrangement links TRBV5-1 to TRBJ2-2; D perhaps matches TRBD2 (6 bases). The CDR3 is 16 amino acids. V dropped 4 bases and J dropped 3 bases, with 16 bases sitting between them. CDR1 and CDR2 (germline): SGHRS, YFSETQ. The CDR3 here is CASSLQVPGDTGELFF. The DNA of the CDR3 is TGCGCCAGCAGCCTGCAGGTCCCGGGGGACACCGGGGAGCTGTTTTTT. The full variable domain, its missing parts supplied by reference TRBV5-1 and TRBJ2-2, is KAGVTQTPRYLIKTRGQQVTLSCSPISGHRSVSWYQQTPGQGLQFLFEYFSETQRNKGNFPGRFSGRQFSNSRSEMNVSTLELGDSALYLCASSLQVPGDTGELFFGEGSRLTVL.

V usage is TRBV24-1 and J usage is TRBJ2-7, with TRBD1 matching 10 bases. In germline, CDR1 is KGHDR, CDR2 SFDVKD. V trimming: 4 bases; J trimming: 3 bases; junction bases outside the gene matches: 5. CDR3 length equals 15 residues. CDR3 sequence: CATSESGQGHYEQYF. The CDR3 bases are TGTGCCACCAGTGAGTCGGGACAGGGGCACTACGAGCAGTACTTC.

This clonotype appeared a few times. The V and J genes are TRBV9 and TRBJ2-7, with a tentative D call TRBD1 (6 bases). The germline CDR1 and CDR2 sequences are SGDLS and YYNGEE. Trimming took 0 bases from V and 1 from J, leaving 17 bases between them. The CDR3 contains 17 residues. The DNA for the CDR3 is TGTGCCAGCAGCGTAGTCACCCTCTACAGGGTTTCCTACGAGCAGTACTTC. Amino acid sequence: CASSVVTLYRVSYEQYF. The full variable domain, its missing parts supplied by reference TRBV9 and TRBJ2-7, is DSGVTQTPKHLITATGQRVTLRCSPRSGDLSVYWYQQSLDQGLQFLIQYYNGEERAKGNILERFSAQQFPDLHSELNLSSLELGDSALYFCASSVVTLYRVSYEQYFGPGTRLTVT.

On this clonotype itself: One junction end disagrees with the germline gene, perhaps due to a read error. This chain uses TRBV7-2 with TRBJ2-7; no firm D call. The CDR3 spans 12 residues. The germline gives CDR1 SGHTA, CDR2 FQGNSA. The CDR3 bases are TGTGCCAGCAGCCCCGTTCTCTACAAGCAGTACTTC. This sequence encodes CASSPVLYKQYF.

The chain has TRBV20-1 and TRBJ2-1; unclear D gene. Germline V gene sequence: CDR1 DFQATT, CDR2 SNEGSKA (reference sequence). Deletions cut 4 bases from V and 7 bases from J, with 14 bases between. The CDR3 covers 13 residues. CDR3 sequence reads: CSAITGVLNEQFF. The CDR3 DNA sequence: TGCAGTGCTATAACTGGGGTGTTAAATGAGCAGTTCTTC.

This chain connects TRBV4-3 to TRBJ2-1, with a tentative D call TRBD2 (6 bases). The CDR3 is 17 amino acids. Germline values: CDR1 LGHNA, CDR2 YSLEER. V was clipped by 1 base and J by 3 bases, with 16 bases between them. CDR3 amino acids: CASSQGRFGGSYNEQFF. In DNA, the CDR3 is TGCGCCAGCAGCCAAGGGAGATTCGGAGGGAGCTACAATGAGCAGTTCTTC.

V gene TRBV7-2 combines with J gene TRBJ1-2, with D unclear. This CDR3 spans 13 amino acids. The V gene's germline CDR1 is SGHTA and CDR2 FQGNSA. The V end was cut by 4 bases, the J end by 0 bases, with 6 bases between. In nucleotides, the CDR3 is TGTGCCAGCAGCTGGCAAGCTAACTATGGCTACACCTTC. It specifies CASSWQANYGYTF.

V gene TRBV25-1 combines with J gene TRBJ2-5; TRBD1 aligns across 7 bases. J gave up 2 bases and V 2 bases, and 5 bases lay outside the gene matches. The CDR3 is 15 residues long. Germline V gene sequence: CDR1 MGHDK, CDR2 SYGVNS. Written as DNA, the CDR3 is TGTGCCAGCAGTGAACAACAGGGGCGGCAAGAGACCCAGTACTTC. Amino acid sequence: CASSEQQGRQETQYF.

This clonotype turned up a few times. The chain has TRBV6-5 and TRBJ2-3, with 9 positions matching TRBD2. The CDR3 has 17 amino acids. J was trimmed by 4 bases and V by 5 bases; bases with no gene match: 13. The germline V gene encodes CDR1 MNHEY and CDR2 SVGAGI. The CDR3 DNA reads TGTGCCAGCAGTCACAGTAGCGGGAGCCCTCTGGCAGATACGCAGTATTTT. Translating it yields CASSHSSGSPLADTQYF.

This sequence joins TRBV27 and TRBJ2-4; D unresolved. Germline lookup yields CDR1 MNHEY and CDR2 SMNVEV (reference sequence). Between the trimmed V and J ends, which lost 2 bases and 2 bases, there was a span of 10 bases. CDR3 length: 15 residues. In nucleotides, the CDR3 is TGTGCCAGCAGTTTAGCTCACGGCCCCAAAAACATTCAGTACTTC. It codes for CASSLAHGPKNIQYF.

The rearrangement joins TRBV20-1 to TRBJ2-3, with D perhaps TRBD1 or TRBD2 (5 bases each). Germline assignment: CDR1 DFQATT and CDR2 SNEGSKA (reference sequence). This CDR3 has 13 residues. Between the trimmed V and J ends, which lost 3 bases and 6 bases, there was a span of 13 bases. The CDR3 DNA is TGCAGTGCTAGCGGGACCGCCCGGGATACGCAGTATTTT. Residues: CSASGTARDTQYF.

This clonotype was observed a handful of times. The genes are TRBV3-1 and TRBJ2-7; 10 nucleotides align to TRBD1. Losses at the gene ends were 2 bases for V and 8 bases for J; bases not matched to a gene: 12. This CDR3 is 16 amino acids long. From germline, CDR1 is LGHDT and CDR2 YNNKEL (reference sequence). The CDR3 here is CASSQRGQGPLFKQYF. Written as DNA, the CDR3 is TGTGCCAGCAGCCAAAGGGGACAGGGGCCCTTGTTCAAGCAGTACTTC.

This clonotype was detected a few times. This chain connects TRBV5-1 to TRBJ1-3, with a tentative D call TRBD1 (5 bases). Between the trimmed V and J ends, which lost 0 bases and 4 bases, there was a span of 8 bases. CDR3 size: 14 residues. Germline lookup yields CDR1 SGHRS and CDR2 YFSETQ. CDR3 sequence: CASSLDGAGNTIYF. The CDR3 region has the DNA TGCGCCAGCAGCTTGGACGGGGCCGGAAACACCATATATTTT.

This clonotype was found a few times. The chain couples TRBV7-2 to TRBJ2-3, with 8 bases that match TRBD2. Germline V gene lookup returns CDR1 SGHTA and CDR2 FQGNSA. With 5 bases clipped from V and 2 bases from J, the junction kept 9 bases outside the gene matches. The CDR3 covers 16 residues. The CDR3 loop is CASSTEPGLVTDTQYF. CDR3 nucleotides: TGTGCCAGCAGCACCGAACCGGGACTAGTCACAGATACGCAGTATTTT. Full variable domain (rest looked up from reference TRBV7-2 and TRBJ2-3): GAGVSQSPSNKVTEKGKDVELRCDPISGHTALYWYRQSLGQGLEFLIYFQGNSAPDKSGLPSDRFSAERTGGSVSTLTIQRTQQEDSAVYLCASSTEPGLVTDTQYFGPGTRLTVL.

This chain joins TRBV11-1 and TRBJ2-3; weak D call: TRBD2 (7 bases). V lost 5 bases and J 1 base, leaving 19 bases between the germline ends. The CDR3 runs 17 residues. From germline, CDR1 is SGHAT and CDR2 FQDESV (reference sequence). The CDR3 bases are TGTGCCAGCAGCCACCCAGGGGCTAGCGGACGCACAGATACGCAGTATTTT. Protein product: CASSHPGASGRTDTQYF.

The chain uses TRBV6-5 and TRBJ2-1; TRBD1 matches at 9 bases. Germline V gene lookup returns CDR1 MNHEY and CDR2 SVGAGI. The CDR3 sequence is 16 residues long. V shed 2 bases and J 10 bases; nucleotides not matched to a gene: 12. The CDR3 DNA is TGTGCCAGCAGTTACCTGGGACAGGGCCTAATGGGGGAGCAGTTCTTC. Amino acids: CASSYLGQGLMGEQFF.

This clonotype was seen a few times. The chain recombines TRBV7-9 with TRBJ2-1; possible D gene TRBD2, 6 bases. CDR3 length: 12 residues. Between the trimmed V and J ends, which lost 5 bases and 10 bases, there was a span of 12 bases. Germline values: CDR1 SEHNR, CDR2 FQNEAQ (reference sequence). The CDR3 DNA sequence: TGTGCCAGCAGCATTTTGCTAGCGGAGCAGTTCTTC. Encoded protein: CASSILLAEQFF.

The chain combines TRBV5-4 with TRBJ1-1; no definite D call. The V end was cut by 1 base, the J end by 3 bases, with 7 bases between. Germline loops: CDR1 SGHNT, CDR2 YYREEE (reference sequence). There are 13 residues in the CDR3. CDR3 amino acids: CASSLSSDTEAFF. The DNA for the CDR3 is TGTGCCAGCAGCTTGAGCTCGGACACTGAAGCTTTCTTT.

This clonotype was seen only a few times. J is TRBJ2-7 and V is TRBV7-2, with 9 nucleotides matching TRBD2. The CDR3 extends over 15 amino acids. J was trimmed by 2 bases and V by 4 bases; bases with no gene match: 6. The germline V gene has CDR1 SGHTA and CDR2 FQGNSA. The CDR3 DNA reads TGTGCCAGCAGCTATACTAGCGGGTTACCCTACGAGCAGTACTTC. Its protein is CASSYTSGLPYEQYF.